A single sample gave rise to the 28 T cell receptor beta chains below, sequenced in a study of cytomegalovirus exposure and HLA in healthy donors. The PCR had 60 Vbeta and 13 Jbeta primers. This table comes from immunoSEQ multiplex PCR, and its TCRdb copy is limited to in-frame clones, with some not included. The sample records 100,000 or so clones, about 76% being singletons. Sequenced sample: PBMCs. These receptor sequences come from a man aged 30-40 years in good health and CMV-seropositive.

This chain connects TRBV2 to TRBJ1-4; possible D gene TRBD1, 6 bases. This CDR3 contains 15 residues. Between the trimmed V and J ends, which lost 0 bases and 7 bases, there was a span of 12 bases. Germline V CDR1 and CDR2: SNHLY, FYNNEI. The CDR3 region is CASSEAPAGVEKLFF. DNA for the CDR3: TGTGCCAGCAGTGAAGCCCCCGCAGGGGTTGAAAAACTGTTTTTT.

The chain joins TRBV12-5 to TRBJ2-1; the D is unclear. Germline values: CDR1 LGHNT, CDR2 FRNRAP. The CDR3 loop spans 12 amino acids. The V end was cut by 6 bases, the J end by 4 bases, with 7 bases between. CDR3 in amino acids: CASGTGYNEQFF. The CDR3 DNA is TGTGCTAGTGGGACCGGGTACAATGAGCAGTTCTTC.

The genes are TRBV6-1 and TRBJ2-1; TRBD1 aligns across 9 bases. The length of the CDR3 is 15 residues. Trimming cost V 10 bases and J 2 bases; bases outside gene matches: 9. Germline values: CDR1 MNHNS, CDR2 SASEGT. The CDR3 DNA follows: TGTGCCACCATGAGGGACAGGGCGGCCTACAATGAGCAGTTCTTC. Translation: CATMRDRAAYNEQFF.

This rearrangement joins TRBV7-2 to TRBJ2-5, with D possibly matching TRBD2 (6 bases). In germline, CDR1 is SGHTA, CDR2 FQGNSA. The V end was cut by 5 bases, the J end by 1 base, with 11 bases between. This CDR3 contains 14 residues. CDR3 nucleotide sequence: TGTGCCAGCAGCCCTTCGGGGGTCCAAGAGACCCAGTACTTC. It codes for CASSPSGVQETQYF.

The rearrangement uses TRBV29-1 and TRBJ2-5, with 10 bases lining up with TRBD1. TRBJ2-7 matches the DNA end more closely, so the J call is doubtful. This CDR3 is 15 amino acids long. CDR1 is SQVTM, CDR2 ANQGSEA, per germline. CDR3 sequence reads: CSVEHQGQGTYEQYF. CDR3 DNA sequence: TGCAGCGTTGAACACCAGGGACAGGGGACCTACGAGCAGTACTTC.

The CDR3 sequence: CATSRAGTGIYNEQFF. The CDR3 DNA sequence: TGTGCCACCAGCAGGGCCGGGACAGGGATCTACAATGAGCAGTTCTTC. V is TRBV15 and J is TRBJ2-1; 9 nucleotides match TRBD1. Trimming at V came to 3 bases and at J to 3 bases, leaving 6 bases not matched to a gene. CDR3 length: 16 residues. Germline lookup yields CDR1 LNHNV and CDR2 YYDKDF (reference sequence).

The CDR3 coding sequence is TGCGCCAGCAGCTTGGGGGCCGGGACTAGCGGGGGATCCTACGAGCAGTACTTC. Protein sequence: CASSLGAGTSGGSYEQYF. The chain employs TRBV5-1 and TRBJ2-5; TRBD2 matches at 14 bases. Near its end, the DNA agrees better with TRBJ2-7, so the J call may be wrong. The CDR3 consists of 18 residues. Germline lookup yields CDR1 SGHRS and CDR2 YFSETQ.

V is TRBV2 and J is TRBJ2-5; maybe TRBD2 (5 bases). Germline V gene data show CDR1 as SNHLY and CDR2 as FYNNEI. CDR3 size: 12 residues. The ends were cut back, 7 bases at V and 1 base at J, with 7 bases in the middle. The CDR3 region has the DNA TGTGCCAGCACGAGCGGCCAAGAGACCCAGTACTTC. This codes for CASTSGQETQYF.

The rearrangement links TRBV7-6 to TRBJ1-4, with D possibly matching TRBD1 (6 bases). Trimming shortened V by 5 bases and J by 7 bases, and 17 bases separated the two germline ends. Germline CDR1 SGHVS, CDR2 FNYEAQ. CDR3 length equals 15 residues. The CDR3 here is CASSGSGAEGEKLFF. In nucleotides, the CDR3 is TGTGCCAGCAGCGGGTCAGGGGCCGAAGGTGAAAAACTGTTTTTT. The whole variable domain, filled in from reference TRBV7-6 and TRBJ1-4, reads GAGVSQSPRYKVTKRGQDVALRCDPISGHVSLYWYRQALGQGPEFLTYFNYEAQQDKSGLPNDRFSAERPEGSISTLTIQRTEQRDSAMYRCASSGSGAEGEKLFFGSGTQLSVL.

For the CDR3, the DNA is TGTGCCAGCTCACCACCGTATAGCAATCAGCCCCAGCATTTT. It encodes CASSPPYSNQPQHF. V usage is TRBV18 and J usage is TRBJ1-5, with D uncertain. CDR1 is KGHSH and CDR2 is LQKENI in the germline V gene. The CDR3 is 14 amino acids. V gave up 0 bases and J gave up 0 bases, with 3 bases separating them. The full variable domain, with the rest looked up from reference TRBV18 and TRBJ1-5, is NAGVMQNPRHLVRRRGQEARLRCSPMKGHSHVYWYRQLPEEGLKFMVYLQKENIIDESGMPKERFSAEFPKEGPSILRIQQVVRGDSAAYFCASSPPYSNQPQHFGDGTRLSIL.

The rearrangement links TRBV27 to TRBJ2-1, with no clear D. The CDR3 runs 14 residues. V lost 4 bases and J 5 bases, leaving 12 bases between the germline ends. The germline V gene has CDR1 MNHEY and CDR2 SMNVEV (reference sequence). The CDR3 DNA follows: TGTGCCAGCAGTTCTCCCGAGATTAACAATGAGCAGTTCTTC. It codes for CASSSPEINNEQFF.

The rearrangement uses TRBV7-9 and TRBJ1-5; 7 nucleotides agree with TRBD1. Germline V gene data show CDR1 as SEHNR and CDR2 as FQNEAQ (reference sequence). The CDR3 runs to 16 residues. The V gene end was trimmed by 4 bases and the J gene end by 4 bases; junction bases not matched to a gene: 10. This CDR3 reads CASSSEGALRNQPQHF. CDR3 coding DNA: TGTGCCAGCAGCTCCGAGGGGGCCTTAAGGAATCAGCCCCAGCATTTT.

This clone appeared a few times. CDR3 protein: CASSYQGQGGDYGYTF. The DNA for the CDR3 is TGTGCCAGCAGTTACCAGGGACAGGGAGGGGACTATGGCTACACCTTC. The rearrangement joins TRBV6-5 to TRBJ1-2; 9 positions agree with TRBD1. Germline V CDR1 and CDR2: MNHEY, SVGAGI. V was pared by 2 bases and J by 3 bases, with 7 bases of the junction left unmatched. This CDR3 region has 16 residues.

The chain is built from TRBV4-1 and TRBJ2-7, with 8 bases aligning to TRBD1. This CDR3 is 16 amino acids long. The V gene end was trimmed by 0 bases and the J gene end by 3 bases; junction bases not matched to a gene: 7. Germline values: CDR1 MGHRA, CDR2 YSYEKL. Here the CDR3 reads CASSQDPQGVFYEQYF. Here the CDR3 DNA reads TGCGCCAGCAGCCAAGACCCACAGGGGGTCTTCTACGAGCAGTACTTC.

Only a few counts were recorded for this clone. The junction does not match germline at one end; this may be a read error. The J gene is TRBJ2-3, the V gene TRBV7-9; D possibly matches TRBD1 or TRBD2 (6 bases each). The CDR3 runs to 13 residues. Germline V gene data show CDR1 as SEHNR and CDR2 as FQNEAQ (reference sequence). The CDR3 loop is CSSGQGSTDTQYF. The CDR3 DNA reads TGTTCCAGCGGGCAGGGGAGCACAGATACGCAGTATTTT.

The rearrangement links TRBV28 to TRBJ1-2; unclear D gene. The germline gives CDR1 MDHEN, CDR2 SYDVKM. The CDR3 consists of 11 residues. Trimming took 5 bases from V and 7 from J, leaving 8 bases between them. In DNA form, the CDR3 reads TGTGCCAGCAGTCGAGGGCCTGGCTACACCTTC. It specifies CASSRGPGYTF.

This clone was counted a single time. The chain has TRBV11-1 and TRBJ1-1, with 7 bases fitting TRBD1. CDR1 and CDR2 from the germline V gene are SGHAT and FQDESV (reference sequence). This CDR3 is built from 14 residues. V trimming: 5 bases; J trimming: 1 base; junction bases outside the gene matches: 4. The CDR3 region has the DNA TGTGCCAGCAGCGGACACAGGGGGAACACTGAAGCTTTCTTT. This encodes CASSGHRGNTEAFF.

The chain has TRBV7-9 and TRBJ1-2; 9 bases fit TRBD1. This CDR3 is 14 amino acids long. J lost 4 bases, V lost 10 bases, and 10 bases had no gene match. CDR1 is SEHNR, CDR2 FQNEAQ, per germline (reference sequence). This CDR3 reads CAIFDDRGAYGYTF. CDR3 DNA: TGTGCCATCTTCGACGACAGGGGGGCCTATGGCTACACCTTC. Together with reference TRBV7-9 and TRBJ1-2, the CDR3 gives the full variable domain: DTGVSQNPRHKITKRGQNVTFRCDPISEHNRLYWYRQTLGQGPEFLTYFQNEAQLEKSRLLSDRFSAERPKGSFSTLEIQRTEQGDSAMYLCAIFDDRGAYGYTFGSGTRLTVV.

The chain employs TRBV4-1 and TRBJ1-6, with a possible D match to TRBD1 (5 bases). The CDR3 is made up of 17 amino acids. CDR1 MGHRA and CDR2 YSYEKL come from the germline V gene. Trimming cost V 0 bases and J 7 bases, with 16 bases left between them. The CDR3 DNA follows: TGCGCCAGCAGCCAAGATCTTATCGACAGAACCAATTCACCCCTCCACTTT. It is translated as CASSQDLIDRTNSPLHF.

The J gene is TRBJ1-2, the V gene TRBV30; TRBD1 aligns across 7 bases. The CDR3 covers 15 residues. With V trimmed by 0 bases and J by 4 bases, 8 bases remained unmatched. CDR1 GTSNPN and CDR2 SVGIG come from the germline V gene (reference sequence). The CDR3 sequence: CAWSVEGAIGYGYTF. The CDR3, as DNA: TGTGCCTGGAGTGTAGAGGGGGCGATAGGCTATGGCTACACCTTC.

The genes are TRBV6-5 and TRBJ1-2; tentative D call: TRBD1 (5 bases). From germline, CDR1 is MNHEY and CDR2 SVGAGI. Trimming left V 7 bases short and J 4 bases short, with 13 bases between. The CDR3 has 13 residues. CDR3 in DNA: TGTGCCAGCAACTCAGGGTTCGGCTATGGCTACACCTTC. Translated, it gives CASNSGFGYGYTF.

There are many counts of this clone. This chain uses TRBV2 with TRBJ2-3, with 7 bases identical to TRBD2. Germline V gives CDR1 SNHLY, CDR2 FYNNEI. The V gene end was trimmed by 2 bases and the J gene end by 2 bases; junction bases not matched to a gene: 7. The CDR3 runs to 16 residues. The CDR3: CASSEWIAGTTDTQYF. The CDR3 region has the DNA TGTGCCAGCAGTGAATGGATAGCGGGCACCACAGATACGCAGTATTTT.

The rearrangement links TRBV5-1 to TRBJ2-7; TRBD1 aligns across 7 bases. The junction had 5 bases not matched to a gene; V was cut back by 6 bases and J by 2 bases. The germline V gene has CDR1 SGHRS and CDR2 YFSETQ. The CDR3 totals 13 residues. The CDR3 bases are TGCGCCAGCACCAGACAGGGCACCTACGAGCAGTACTTC. It specifies CASTRQGTYEQYF. Complete variable domain (other parts from reference TRBV5-1 and TRBJ2-7): KAGVTQTPRYLIKTRGQQVTLSCSPISGHRSVSWYQQTPGQGLQFLFEYFSETQRNKGNFPGRFSGRQFSNSRSEMNVSTLELGDSALYLCASTRQGTYEQYFGPGTRLTVT.

The chain employs TRBV29-1 and TRBJ1-1, with 8 bases that match TRBD1. V shed 7 bases and J 1 base; nucleotides not matched to a gene: 5. This CDR3 has 13 residues. Germline loops: CDR1 SQVTM, CDR2 ANQGSEA. CDR3 residues: CSAPTGGNTEAFF. The CDR3 bases are TGCAGCGCCCCCACAGGGGGGAACACTGAAGCTTTCTTT.

This chain joins TRBV13 and TRBJ1-6, with 7 nucleotides matching TRBD1. V trimming: 5 bases; J trimming: 5 bases; junction bases outside the gene matches: 3. The CDR3 runs to 14 residues. Germline V lookup: CDR1 PRHDT, CDR2 FYEKMQ (reference sequence). The chain's CDR3 is CASSLQGHNSPLHF. The CDR3 DNA sequence: TGTGCCAGCAGCCTACAGGGGCATAATTCACCCCTCCACTTT.

The chain couples TRBV30 to TRBJ1-5, with D perhaps matching TRBD1 (5 bases). Trimming stripped 0 bases from V and 4 bases from J, with 7 bases between. CDR3 length equals 13 residues. Germline V CDR1 and CDR2: GTSNPN, SVGIG (reference sequence). CDR3 nucleotides: TGTGCCTGGAGTGTACAGGAGAATCAGCCCCAGCATTTT. This translates into CAWSVQENQPQHF.

The V call is TRBV10-1, the J call TRBJ1-2; D is ambiguous. CDR3 size: 14 residues. V was shortened by 1 base and J by 3 bases, with 9 bases between the two germline ends. CDR1 is WNHNN and CDR2 is SYGVQD in the germline V gene (reference sequence). The CDR3, as DNA: TGCGCCAGCAGTGAGTGGGAGGGCCACTATGGCTACACCTTC. Translated: CASSEWEGHYGYTF.

The rearrangement joins TRBV5-4 to TRBJ2-1; D might be TRBD2 (5 bases). Trimming cost V 5 bases and J 9 bases, with 15 bases left between them. This CDR3 is 13 amino acids long. Per germline, CDR1 SGHNT and CDR2 YYREEE (reference sequence). The CDR3 bases are TGTGCCAGCAGATCTGGAACTAGGCGTGAGCAGTTCTTC. This codes for CASRSGTRREQFF.